The 4 T cell receptor beta chains given below trace back to one sample, sequenced in a study of radiotherapy plus CTLA-4 blockade in lung cancer. The method was immunoSEQ multiplex PCR; TCRdb's version includes in-frame clones alone and lacks a portion of them. The table lists around 110,000 clones, 90% of them singletons, with 5.5% to 8% in the top ten. Sample: peripheral blood, taken from a patient treated with radiotherapy plus ipilimumab. The receptors were sampled from a human donor with non-small cell lung cancer that progressed on radiotherapy plus ipilimumab.

This chain joins TRBV18 and TRBJ1-5; perhaps TRBD1 as D (5 bases). The CDR3 runs to 15 residues. The germline gives CDR1 KGHSH, CDR2 LQKENI. Trimming removed 4 bases at V and 7 bases at J, with 17 bases between. The CDR3, as DNA: TGTGCCAGCTCACAAACCGGGGCAGGCGCCCAGCCCCAGCATTTT. This sequence encodes CASSQTGAGAQPQHF.

This clone came up once. The chain uses TRBV6-1 and TRBJ1-2; D may be TRBD1 (5 bases). V lost 1 base to trimming and J lost 2 bases, with 11 bases between them. The CDR3 runs to 15 residues. From germline, CDR1 is MNHNS and CDR2 SASEGT. CDR3 sequence (DNA): TGTGCCAGCAGTGAAGGGGTAGGGGAAAACTATGGCTACACCTTC. This gives the protein CASSEGVGENYGYTF.

V usage is TRBV5-6 and J usage is TRBJ2-5; 12 bases are a match to TRBD1. V dropped 4 bases and J dropped 4; count of bases not matched to a gene: 8. Germline V lookup: CDR1 SGHDT, CDR2 YYEEEE. This CDR3 region has 16 residues. CDR3 in amino acids: CASSVTGTGGGETQYF. In nucleotides, the CDR3 is TGTGCCAGCAGCGTAACCGGGACAGGGGGCGGAGAGACCCAGTACTTC.

The rearrangement joins TRBV19 to TRBJ2-3; TRBD2 matches at 8 bases. V was clipped by 6 bases and J by 3 bases; unmatched bases: 2. CDR1 and CDR2 (germline): LNHDA, SQIVND (reference sequence). The CDR3 extends over 13 amino acids. The CDR3: CASRSGSTDTQYF. DNA of the CDR3: TGTGCCAGTAGAAGCGGGAGTACAGATACGCAGTATTTT. The variable domain in full, with the rest retrieved from reference TRBV19 and TRBJ2-3, is DGGITQSPKYLFRKEGQNVTLSCEQNLNHDAMYWYRQDPGQGLRLIYYSQIVNDFQKGDIAEGYSVSREKKESFPLTVTSAQKNPTAFYLCASRSGSTDTQYFGPGTRLTVL.